The 7 T cell receptor beta chains reported below all come from one sample, sequenced in a study of tumor-infiltrating lymphocytes in primary liver carcinoma. The authors made TCR beta cDNA from 500 ng total RNA with a constant-region primer. TCR beta libraries came from three nested multiplex PCR rounds using slightly modified ARM-PCR. The opening two PCR rounds, approximately 10 cycles each, paired TRBV1-TRBV30 forward primers with a C-beta reverse primer. TCRdb analysed the multiplex PCR reads with MiXCR anew, one entry per CDR3 protein. The data show 300,000 to 350,000 distinct CDR3 sequences, roughly two thirds seen once. Unsorted whole blood yielded blood RNA, and germline DNA was extracted as well. Specimen: peripheral blood. The receptors stem from a middle-aged man with primary liver carcinoma and hepatitis B virus infection.

Turning to this clonotype: Just one base apart from a much larger clone, this may be a read error. This CDR3 is missing its conserved last phenylalanine or tryptophan, likely due to a read error. The chain links TRBV6-5 to TRBJ2-7; possibly TRBD1 for D (6 bases). Germline assignment: CDR1 MNHEY and CDR2 SVGAGI. Trimming cost V 2 bases and J 2 bases, with 7 bases left between them. The CDR3 runs 13 residues. The CDR3, as DNA: TGTGCCAGCAGTTACCGGACAGCCTACGAGCAGTACATC. Amino acid sequence: CASSYRTAYEQYI.

In regard to this clonotype: With a much larger clone just one base away, this may be a read error. This rearrangement joins TRBV14 to TRBJ1-1, with D tentatively TRBD1 (6 bases). This CDR3 region has 14 residues. V shed 2 bases and J shed 7 bases, with 14 bases lying between them. Germline-derived CDR1 and CDR2 are SGHDN and FVKESK. CDR3 sequence (DNA): TGTGCCAGCAGCCAATATAGCAGGGGAAGTGAAGCTTTCTTT. Protein: CASSQYSRGSEAFF.

The chain has TRBV30 and TRBJ2-1; D is ambiguous. The V gene lost 3 bases and the J gene lost 11 bases, with 11 bases spanning the gap. The CDR3 runs to 11 residues. Germline assignment: CDR1 GTSNPN and CDR2 SVGIG (reference sequence). This CDR3 reads CAWRITLKQFF. In DNA, the CDR3 is TGTGCCTGGAGAATAACCTTGAAGCAGTTCTTC.

This clonotype appeared many times. The chain uses TRBV6-5 and TRBJ2-1; 7 nucleotides agree with TRBD1. Unmatched junction bases numbered 6, after V lost 3 bases and J lost 4 bases. Germline loops: CDR1 MNHEY, CDR2 SVGAGI. The CDR3 length is 15 residues. CDR3 sequence (DNA): TGTGCCAGCAGTTATGAGGGGGCCGCTTACAATGAGCAGTTCTTC. It yields the protein CASSYEGAAYNEQFF.

Notes on this clonotype: One end of the junction is discordant with germline, which a read error may explain. The chain employs TRBV11-2 and TRBJ2-7; no clear D. This CDR3 has 11 amino acids. Germline V CDR1 and CDR2: SGHAT, FQNNGV. CDR3 in DNA: TGTGCCAGCAGTTATTTCAACGAGCAATACTTC. Encoded protein: CASSYFNEQYF. The complete variable domain, with remaining parts taken from reference TRBV11-2 and TRBJ2-7, reads EAGVAQSPRYKIIEKRQSVAFWCNPISGHATLYWYQQILGQGPKLLIQFQNNGVVDDSQLPKDRFSAERLKGVDSTLKIQPAKLEDSAVYLCASSYFNEQYFGPGTRLTVT.

To note about this clonotype: One end of the junction does not line up with germline, which may come from a read error. V is TRBV24-1 and J is TRBJ2-7; D not certain. CDR1 is KGHDR and CDR2 is SFDVKD in the germline V gene. This CDR3 has 15 amino acids. The DNA of the CDR3 is TGTGCCACCAGTGATTCTCGCGGTCCCTCCCACGAGCAGTACTTC. Translated: CATSDSRGPSHEQYF.

As for this clonotype: A much larger clone is a single base away; this may be a read error. The genes are TRBV13 and TRBJ2-7; no reliable D call. The V gene's germline CDR1 is PRHDT and CDR2 FYEKMQ (reference sequence). This CDR3 comprises 14 residues. The CDR3 region has the DNA TGTGCCGGCAGCAAAAAATACCCCGCCTACGAGCAGTACTTC. Translated: CAGSKKYPAYEQYF.